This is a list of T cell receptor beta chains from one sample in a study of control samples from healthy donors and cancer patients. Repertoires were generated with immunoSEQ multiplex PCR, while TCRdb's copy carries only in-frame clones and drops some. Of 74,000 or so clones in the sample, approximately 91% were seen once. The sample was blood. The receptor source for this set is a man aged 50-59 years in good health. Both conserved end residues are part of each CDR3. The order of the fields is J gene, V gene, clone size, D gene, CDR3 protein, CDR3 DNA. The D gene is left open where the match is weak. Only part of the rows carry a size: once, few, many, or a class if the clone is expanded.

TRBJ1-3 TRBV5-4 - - CASSPQPGTHSGNTIYF TGTGCCAGCAGCCCTCAACCCGGGACTCACTCTGGAAACACCATATATTTT
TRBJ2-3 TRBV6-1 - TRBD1 CASSEQGQGAKDTQYF TGTGCCAGCAGTGAACAGGGACAGGGGGCAAAAGATACGCAGTATTTT
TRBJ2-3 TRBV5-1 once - CASSFSTDTQYF TGCGCCAGCAGCTTTTCCACAGATACGCAGTATTTT
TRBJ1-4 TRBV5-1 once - CASTNTPGVEKLFF TGCGCCAGCACCAACACCCCAGGGGTTGAAAAACTGTTTTTT
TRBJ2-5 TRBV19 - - CASSNHPARGETQYF TGTGCCAGTAGTAATCACCCGGCCAGGGGAGAGACCCAGTACTTC
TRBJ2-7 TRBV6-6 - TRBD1 CASSRDRAYEQYF TGTGCCAGCAGTCGGGACAGGGCTTACGAGCAGTACTTC
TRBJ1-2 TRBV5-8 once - CASSLVGTLGYGYTF TGTGCCAGCAGCTTGGTCGGGACTCTCGGCTATGGCTACACCTTC
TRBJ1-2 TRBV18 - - CASSPRKGDNYGYTF TGTGCCAGCTCACCAAGAAAGGGGGATAACTATGGCTACACCTTC
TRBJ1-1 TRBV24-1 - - CATSDGRNTEAFF TGTGCCACCAGTGATGGGAGGAACACTGAAGCTTTCTTT
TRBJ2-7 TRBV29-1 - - CSVNVLGRSSYEQYF TGCAGCGTTAATGTTCTAGGACGGAGCTCCTACGAGCAGTACTTC
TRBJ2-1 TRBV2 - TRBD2 CATALTGGSYNEQFF TGTGCCACGGCCCTGACGGGGGGCTCCTACAATGAGCAGTTCTTC